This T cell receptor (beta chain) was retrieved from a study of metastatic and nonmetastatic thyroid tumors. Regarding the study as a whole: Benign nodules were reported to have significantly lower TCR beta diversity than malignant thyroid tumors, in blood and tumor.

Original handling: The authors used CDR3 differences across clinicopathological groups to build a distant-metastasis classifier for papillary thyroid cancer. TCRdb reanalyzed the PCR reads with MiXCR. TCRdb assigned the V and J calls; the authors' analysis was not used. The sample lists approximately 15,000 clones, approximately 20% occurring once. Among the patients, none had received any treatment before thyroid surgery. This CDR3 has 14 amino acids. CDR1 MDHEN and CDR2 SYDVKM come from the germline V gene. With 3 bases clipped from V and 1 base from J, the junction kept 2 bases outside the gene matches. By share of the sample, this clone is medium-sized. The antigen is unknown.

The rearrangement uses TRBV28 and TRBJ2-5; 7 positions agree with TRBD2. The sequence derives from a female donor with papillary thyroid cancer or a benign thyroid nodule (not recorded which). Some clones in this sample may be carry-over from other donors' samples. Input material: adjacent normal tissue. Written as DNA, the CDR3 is TGTGCCAGCAGTTTCAGCGGGACCCAAGAGACCCAGTACTTC. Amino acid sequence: CASSFSGTQETQYF.